This T cell receptor beta chain derives from a study of T cells in Graves' hyperthyroidism and ophthalmopathy (dated by TCRdb to about 2019). With respect to the entire study: Peripheral blood samples were taken at the time of initial diagnosis, prior to any treatment. To identify distinguishing TCR V-J signatures, a discovery cohort of 90 to 100 patients was used, comprising under 45 with Graves' ophthalmopathy and some 57 with stable Graves' hyperthyroidism. Prospective prediction of ophthalmopathy was tested in an independent validation cohort consisting of about 19 hyperthyroidism patients and around 17 patients who later progressed to ophthalmopathy. The 75 to 100 discovery patients were randomly split 7:3 into training and test sets. In addition, the study compared T-cell repertoires in thyroid tissue and in blood from over 5 Graves' hyperthyroidism patients. Once sampling was done, hyperthyroidism patients were given methimazole at a starting dose of 30 mg daily, whereas ophthalmopathy patients were given high-dose intravenous methylprednisolone. TCR Vbeta CDR3 sequencing of roughly 140 peripheral blood samples (around 45 ophthalmopathy, around 80 hyperthyroidism and roughly 17 progressor patients) is reported in the paper. Summary of the overall study and its limitations: Ophthalmopathy was separated from stable hyperthyroidism by a 13 V-J signature model, with approximately 90% sensitivity and about 81% specificity obtained in cross-validation and 80%/75% obtained in testing. Sample size was not statistically predetermined, and investigators were not blinded to group allocation. In validation, the model predicted progression to ophthalmopathy a median of approximately 6.6 months before onset, with over 55% sensitivity and about 72% specificity. Blood samples also contained most of the expanded thyroid clonotypes (frequency above 0.001), which suggests that blood repertoires may reflect thyroid immune responses.

Amplification of TCR beta CDR3 regions was carried out from RNA transcripts. The TCR CDR3 was subjected to a first round of RT-PCR using the HTBI primer set and the Qiagen OneStep RT-PCR kit. The libraries were constructed in a second round of multiplex PCR and then size-selected and purified. Paired-end sequencing of the libraries was performed with 100 bp reads on an Illumina HiSeq2000. In the authors' own workflow: Raw data were processed with SOAPnuke, discarding reads with adapters, uncalled bases, mean Phred below 15, or no exact constant-primer or identifier match. COPE v1.2.5 was used to merge high-quality paired reads, and clonotypes were defined as unique nucleotide sequences. Clonotypes were aligned to IMGT TRBV, TRBD and TRBJ reference segments using MiTCR v1.1. The analysis included only V-J combinations with a frequency above 0.0001, which together covered more than 99% of the repertoires. A TCS score was defined as the ratio between F50 (clonal expansion) and ExV (chaos), using BLOSUM62-based TCRdist between CDR3 peptides within each V-J. Welch's t-statistics and random forest reduced around 520 V-J features to roughly 13, which were used in a naive Bayes classifier (R e1071). TCRdb applied fastp at Q25 and MiXCR to the public reads, then kept only in-frame beta chains. Rows are unified per CDR3 protein, each entry keeping the most common DNA and genes. These V and J calls rely on TCRdb rather than the paper's analysis. The sample table contains under 300,000 distinct CDR3 sequences; only one count was recorded for 15% of them. 30% of the sample is in the top ten clones.

Hyperthyroidism patients were newly diagnosed, had a disease duration of under 2 months, and were aged 18 to 65 years. The study excluded patients with uncontrolled infections, other autoimmune diseases, pregnancy or lactation. Diagnoses were established on the basis of clinical symptoms, serum thyroxine and TRAb, thyroid ultrasound, and orbital computed tomography. For progressor patients, blood was drawn at the first diagnosis of hyperthyroidism, before any ophthalmopathy symptoms had appeared. Ficoll-Paque density gradient centrifugation was used to isolate PBMCs from around 10 ml of fresh peripheral blood. Patients classed as progressors first received a Graves' hyperthyroidism diagnosis and then went on to develop ophthalmopathy during follow-up. Total RNA was extracted with Trizol reagent, and quality was checked on an Agilent 2100 Bioanalyzer. Only a few counts were recorded for this clonotype. No antigen is known for it. No per-base quality is available; no much larger clone lies one base away.

Measured from the cysteine to the phenylalanine, the CDR3 is 16 residues long. The retained sequence is limited to the CDR3, 48 bases, with the frame set at the first base. V has 0 bases trimmed and J has 6 bases trimmed; junction bases matching no gene number 11. CDR1 and CDR2 are read off the germline V gene (reference sequence) as LNHNV and YYDKDF. The sequence was collected from a woman between 50 and 59 years old with Graves' hyperthyroidism that later progressed to Graves' ophthalmopathy. Input material: blood. The chain is made from TRBV15 and TRBJ2-7; 7 central nucleotides agree with TRBD1. The sequenced DNA: TGTGCCACCAGCAGAGAGGGGACAGTCTGGGGGTCCGAGCAGTACTTC. Its translation reads: CATSREGTVWGSEQYF. With the rest looked up from the reference TRBV15 and TRBJ2-7 genes rather than sequenced, the full variable domain is DAMVIQNPRYQVTQFGKPVTLSCSQTLNHNVMYWYQQKSSQAPKLLFHYYDKDFNNEADTPDNFQSRRPNTSFCFLDIRSPGLGDTAMYLCATSREGTVWGSEQYFGPGTRLTVT.